This T cell receptor beta chain was recovered during a study of blood T cell repertoires in COVID-19. Study context: Nucleic acid was either cDNA or gDNA, and it came from T cells, B-cell-depleted T cells, or PBMCs.

The CDR3 spans 15 residues. J lost 5 bases, V lost 6 bases, and 12 bases had no gene match. The germline CDR1 and CDR2 sequences are LNHDA and SQIVND (reference sequence). Seattle's enrolled individuals joined amid active infection and were then monitored longitudinally. Sequencing was performed with immunoSEQ multiplex PCR; in TCRdb, only in-frame clones are kept and a portion is missing. This table has about 150,000 clones, around 86% appearing once. The sequence derives from a woman aged 80 or over with COVID-19, enrolled during active disease. Sequencing input: peripheral blood. The J gene is TRBJ1-2, the V gene TRBV19, with 7 bases that match TRBD1. As DNA, the CDR3 is TGTGCCAGTAGACGGGACAGAAACAGTTTATATGGCTACACCTTC. This sequence encodes CASRRDRNSLYGYTF.